These 30 T cell receptor beta chains came from one sample sequenced in a study of early stage breast cancer tumors (dated by TCRdb to the late 2010s). Libraries were built with the immunoSEQ multiplex PCR assay. Held by TCRdb, this immuneACCESS table contains in-frame sequences only and omits some clones. Under half of the omission traces to an unresolved V gene where checked; the cause of the rest is unknown. A total of tens of thousands of clones appear in this sample, 70% to 90% of them only once. Jointly, the top ten make up 9% to 9.5% of the sample. Sequencing used blood. The receptor set was obtained from a person aged 45 to 60 with breast cancer.

This chain links TRBV6-1 with TRBJ1-4, with TRBD1 identical over 7 bases. This CDR3 is built from 14 residues. Trimming at V came to 7 bases and at J to 8 bases, leaving 10 bases not matched to a gene. Per germline, CDR1 MNHNS and CDR2 SASEGT. CDR3 amino acids: CASTQAGGWEKLFF. As DNA, the CDR3 is TGTGCCAGCACTCAAGCAGGGGGTTGGGAAAAACTGTTTTTT.

The rearrangement joins TRBV4-3 to TRBJ1-2; TRBD1 is a possible D gene (5 bases). Trimming removed 4 bases at V and 8 bases at J, with 20 bases between. The CDR3 totals 15 residues. Germline CDR1 is LGHNA and CDR2 is YSLEER. Written as DNA, the CDR3 is TGCGCCAGCAGCCCCCTACAAGGGACCGCAAACGGCTACACCTTC. Translation gives CASSPLQGTANGYTF.

The chain employs TRBV4-1 and TRBJ2-5; 14 bases align to TRBD2. Per the germline V gene, CDR1 is MGHRA and CDR2 is YSYEKL. CDR3 length equals 19 residues. The V and J ends lost 0 bases and 0 bases, in that order; junction bases with no gene match: 6. CDR3 coding DNA: TGCGCCAGCAGCCAAGAACGACTAGCGGGAGGGCCTAACCAAGAGACCCAGTACTTC. Amino acid sequence: CASSQERLAGGPNQETQYF.

The CDR3 is CASSLLSTSTDTQYF. CDR3 sequence (DNA): TGCGCCAGCAGCTTGTTATCTACTAGCACAGATACGCAGTATTTT. The chain links TRBV5-1 to TRBJ2-3, with no clear D. This CDR3 is 15 amino acids long. The V end was cut by 1 base, the J end by 0 bases, with 9 bases between. The germline V gene has CDR1 SGHRS and CDR2 YFSETQ.

The CDR3 spells CASSGPREAPTDTQYF. CDR3 in DNA: TGTGCCAGCAGCGGACCCCGGGAGGCCCCCACAGATACGCAGTATTTT. The J gene is TRBJ2-3, the V gene TRBV9; 7 positions match TRBD2. CDR1 SGDLS and CDR2 YYNGEE come from the germline V gene. There are 16 residues in the CDR3. With V trimmed by 3 bases and J by 2 bases, 9 bases remained unmatched.

This sequence joins TRBV6-5 and TRBJ2-7, with TRBD2 matching over 7 bases. V shed 7 bases and J 6 bases; nucleotides not matched to a gene: 12. Germline CDR1 and CDR2: MNHEY and SVGAGI. CDR3 length: 14 amino acids. CDR3: CASTQRGGPGEQYF. CDR3 in DNA: TGTGCCAGCACCCAGAGGGGAGGGCCGGGCGAGCAGTACTTC.

The rearrangement uses TRBV28 and TRBJ2-7; D unresolved. CDR1 and CDR2 (germline): MDHEN, SYDVKM. The CDR3 spans 12 residues. Trimming took 4 bases from V and 4 from J, leaving 8 bases between them. CDR3 protein: CASSSTRYEQYF. In DNA, the CDR3 is TGTGCCAGCAGTTCGACACGATACGAGCAGTACTTC.

V is TRBV11-2 and J is TRBJ1-6, with D possibly matching TRBD1 (6 bases). In germline, CDR1 is SGHAT, CDR2 FQNNGV. Trimming took off 0 bases at V and 8 bases at J, with 11 bases between the two ends. The CDR3 has 15 amino acids. The CDR3: CASSLDTGPYSPLHF. The DNA for the CDR3 is TGTGCCAGCAGCTTAGACACAGGGCCATATTCACCCCTCCACTTT.

The chain joins TRBV5-6 to TRBJ1-3, with D tentatively TRBD1 (5 bases). This CDR3 comprises 14 residues. The germline V gene encodes CDR1 SGHDT and CDR2 YYEEEE. V shed 4 bases and J shed 3 bases, with 11 bases lying between them. DNA of the CDR3: TGTGCCAGCAGCCCGAGAGGGGTTGGAAACACCATATATTTT. This sequence encodes CASSPRGVGNTIYF.

The V gene is TRBV5-1, the J gene TRBJ1-5; TRBD1 aligns across 7 bases. The V and J ends lost 5 bases and 0 bases, in that order; junction bases with no gene match: 11. The germline CDR1 and CDR2 sequences are SGHRS and YFSETQ. This CDR3 contains 17 residues. The CDR3 sequence is CASSPGTAIFSNQPQHF. The CDR3 nucleotides read TGCGCCAGCAGTCCCGGGACAGCCATCTTTAGCAATCAGCCCCAGCATTTT.

This rearrangement joins TRBV28 to TRBJ2-5; tentative D call: TRBD1 (6 bases). Germline values: CDR1 MDHEN, CDR2 SYDVKM. V lost 4 bases, J lost 6 bases, and 18 bases lay in between. The CDR3 is made up of 15 amino acids. CDR3 sequence reads: CASSSQIQGGKTQYF. DNA of the CDR3: TGTGCCAGCAGTTCCCAGATACAAGGGGGAAAGACCCAGTACTTC.

The chain uses TRBV27 and TRBJ2-7, with D unclear. There are 14 residues in the CDR3. V was shortened by 3 bases and J by 2 bases, with 11 bases between the two germline ends. Germline V gene sequence: CDR1 MNHEY, CDR2 SMNVEV (reference sequence). The CDR3 bases are TGTGCCAGCAGTTTGCGTCATAACCCCTACGAGCAGTACTTC. Translation: CASSLRHNPYEQYF.

V gene TRBV6-4 combines with J gene TRBJ2-5; TRBD2 matches at 9 bases. The CDR3 totals 17 residues. Trimming cost V 0 bases and J 4 bases; bases outside gene matches: 9. Looked up from germline, CDR1 is MRHNA and CDR2 is SNTAGT. CDR3 sequence: CASSDSIGGRAPETQYF. As DNA, the CDR3 is TGTGCCAGCAGTGACTCGATAGGCGGGAGGGCACCAGAGACCCAGTACTTC.

In DNA, the CDR3 is TGTGCCAGCAGCTTCAGGGAACAAAATGAAAAACTGTTTTTT. Protein: CASSFREQNEKLFF. The chain joins TRBV7-9 to TRBJ1-4; the D gene is possibly TRBD1 (5 bases). V was pared by 3 bases and J by 5 bases, with 10 bases between. The CDR3 spans 14 residues. Germline CDR1 is SEHNR and CDR2 is FQNEAQ (reference sequence).

The chain couples TRBV11-3 to TRBJ2-1; D is uncertain. The V end lost 2 bases, the J end lost 0 bases, and 2 bases lay between the germline ends. The CDR3 consists of 13 residues. Germline CDR1 is SGHNT and CDR2 is YENEEA. The CDR3 protein is CASSLNSYNEQFF. The CDR3 DNA reads as TGTGCCAGCAGCTTAAACTCCTACAATGAGCAGTTCTTC.

This chain links TRBV7-9 with TRBJ2-1, with D uncertain. CDR1 and CDR2 (germline): SEHNR, FQNEAQ (reference sequence). The ends were cut back, 5 bases at V and 8 bases at J, with 13 bases in the middle. This CDR3 is built from 13 residues. CDR3 sequence: CASSHVSRYEQFF. CDR3 DNA sequence: TGTGCCAGCAGCCATGTCTCTAGGTATGAGCAGTTCTTC.

V gene TRBV2 combines with J gene TRBJ1-4; 7 bases map to TRBD1. Germline V gene lookup returns CDR1 SNHLY and CDR2 FYNNEI. This CDR3 has 15 amino acids. With 3 bases clipped from V and 4 bases from J, the junction kept 5 bases outside the gene matches. The CDR3 sequence: CASSDGTAFNEKLFF. The CDR3 DNA follows: TGTGCCAGCAGTGACGGGACAGCCTTTAATGAAAAACTGTTTTTT.

This sequence joins TRBV13 and TRBJ1-2; 9 bases map to TRBD1. The CDR3 runs to 14 residues. Trimming at V came to 2 bases and at J to 6 bases, leaving 4 bases not matched to a gene. From germline, CDR1 is PRHDT and CDR2 FYEKMQ (reference sequence). The CDR3 spells CASSLSQGADGYTF. The DNA of the CDR3 is TGTGCCAGCAGCTTATCACAGGGGGCGGATGGCTACACCTTC.

The chain uses TRBV7-2 and TRBJ2-5; 9 bases match TRBD2. V was clipped by 0 bases and J by 5 bases; unmatched bases: 13. CDR1 is SGHTA and CDR2 is FQGNSA in the germline V gene. This CDR3 is built from 18 residues. The CDR3 sequence: CASSLAQAGGRSRETQYF. In nucleotides, the CDR3 is TGTGCCAGCAGCTTAGCCCAAGCGGGAGGACGTTCTCGTGAGACCCAGTACTTC.

The CDR3 region is CASSHNWDTGYTF. The CDR3, as DNA: TGTGCCAGCAGTCATAACTGGGACACAGGCTACACCTTC. V gene TRBV5-6 combines with J gene TRBJ1-2, with D possibly matching TRBD1 (6 bases). V lost 5 bases and J lost 8, with 16 bases in between. This CDR3 has 13 amino acids. Germline V gene data show CDR1 as SGHDT and CDR2 as YYEEEE.

CDR3 loop: CAWSVDGMNTEAFF. The CDR3 DNA follows: TGTGCCTGGAGTGTGGACGGAATGAACACTGAAGCTTTCTTT. The V gene is TRBV30, the J gene TRBJ1-1; D call uncertain. The CDR3 covers 14 residues. Deletions cut 0 bases from V and 0 bases from J, with 8 bases between. Per the germline V gene, CDR1 is GTSNPN and CDR2 is SVGIG (reference sequence).

The chain couples TRBV5-4 to TRBJ2-5; 7 bases map to TRBD1. CDR3 length: 16 amino acids. The germline V gene encodes CDR1 SGHNT and CDR2 YYREEE (reference sequence). V shed 0 bases, J shed 3 bases, and the junction held 8 bases outside the gene matches. This CDR3 reads CASSLGSGQRKETQYF. CDR3 in DNA: TGTGCCAGCAGCTTGGGGTCGGGACAGCGGAAAGAGACCCAGTACTTC.

The table lists this clone with a count of one. The chain recombines TRBV29-1 with TRBJ2-2; D ambiguous. Trimming left V 4 bases short and J 0 bases short, with 9 bases between. The CDR3 runs to 14 residues. Germline values: CDR1 SQVTM, CDR2 ANQGSEA. This CDR3 reads CSVAGIANTGELFF. The CDR3 region has the DNA TGCAGCGTTGCTGGTATCGCGAACACCGGGGAGCTGTTTTTT.

This chain links TRBV10-2 with TRBJ2-2; D is uncertain. This CDR3 is built from 14 residues. V lost 2 bases to trimming and J lost 1 base, with 5 bases between them. Germline assignment: CDR1 WSHSY and CDR2 SAAADI. The CDR3: CASSEVRNTGELFF. The CDR3 DNA sequence: TGCGCCAGCAGTGAGGTGCGGAACACCGGGGAGCTGTTTTTT.

The rearrangement links TRBV27 to TRBJ2-7, with 11 bases identical to TRBD1. Looked up from germline, CDR1 is MNHEY and CDR2 is SMNVEV (reference sequence). The CDR3 contains 15 residues. V lost 1 base, J lost 3 bases, and 2 bases stayed unmatched. CDR3 amino acids: CASSLWGTGGYEQYF. The CDR3 DNA reads as TGTGCCAGCAGTTTATGGGGGACAGGGGGCTACGAGCAGTACTTC.

The chain couples TRBV7-9 to TRBJ1-1; D ambiguous. The CDR3 consists of 11 residues. Trimming removed 2 bases from V and 4 bases from J, with 2 bases in between. Germline V CDR1 and CDR2: SEHNR, FQNEAQ (reference sequence). The CDR3 here is CASSLSTEAFF. The CDR3 DNA reads TGTGCCAGCAGCTTAAGCACTGAAGCTTTCTTT.

In this sample, this clone turned up once. This chain uses TRBV5-1 with TRBJ1-1, with a possible D match to TRBD1 (5 bases). The CDR3 has 15 amino acids. The germline V gene encodes CDR1 SGHRS and CDR2 YFSETQ. The V and J ends lost 3 bases and 2 bases respectively, with 14 bases between them. CDR3 in DNA: TGCGCCAGCAGCTCGAGTGGGACTCTAAACACTGAAGCTTTCTTT. Protein sequence: CASSSSGTLNTEAFF.

V and J are TRBV19 and TRBJ2-3; 8 bases match TRBD1. Germline V lookup: CDR1 LNHDA, CDR2 SQIVND (reference sequence). This CDR3 spans 14 amino acids. Germline trimming cut 5 bases from V and 3 bases from J; bases unmatched to any gene: 4. The CDR3 protein is CASSPRQGTDTQYF. CDR3 nucleotides: TGTGCCAGTAGTCCAAGACAGGGGACAGATACGCAGTATTTT.

The chain has TRBV7-2 and TRBJ2-7; 11 nucleotides line up with TRBD2. CDR3 length: 16 residues. Trimming took 3 bases from V and 1 from J; bases not matched to a gene: 5. Germline-derived CDR1 and CDR2 are SGHTA and FQGNSA. The CDR3 region is CASSLLPSGGSYEQYF. In nucleotides, the CDR3 is TGTGCCAGCAGCTTGTTACCTAGCGGGGGGTCCTACGAGCAGTACTTC.

CDR3 bases: TGTGCCAGCAGCACCGGGACCCTTTCCTCATACGAGCAGTACTTC. Translating it yields CASSTGTLSSYEQYF. The rearrangement links TRBV5-4 to TRBJ2-7; D possibly uses TRBD1 or TRBD2 (5 bases each). This CDR3 region has 15 residues. Trimming cost V 4 bases and J 4 bases, with 18 bases left between them. Germline V lookup: CDR1 SGHNT, CDR2 YYREEE (reference sequence).